This T cell receptor beta chain appears in the sequencing data of a study of cytomegalovirus exposure and HLA in healthy donors. Study-level points and caveats: Data from an earlier analysis indicated that most TCR beta V segments were productive either about 90% or about 30% of the time. As immune exposure information, only CMV serostatus was available.

From germline, CDR1 is SGHAT and CDR2 FQNNGV. This CDR3 is built from 12 residues. Trimming pared 1 base from V and 6 bases from J, leaving 6 bases between. In the PCR, 60 Vbeta and 13 Jbeta primers were used. The repertoire was sequenced with immunoSEQ multiplex PCR; TCRdb's copy has only in-frame clones and lacks some. The table lists 55,000 or so clones, around 82% of them singletons, with roughly 1.5% in the top ten. This clone was seen just once. The antigen remains undetermined. Sequences were obtained from PBMCs. This TCR came from a female donor in good health and CMV-seronegative. This rearrangement joins TRBV11-2 to TRBJ1-2, with no clear D. This CDR3 reads CASSLVPDGYTF. Written as DNA, the CDR3 is TGTGCCAGCAGCTTAGTCCCAGATGGCTACACCTTC.